The 20 T cell receptor beta chains presented below share a single source sample, sequenced in a study of blood T cell repertoires in COVID-19. This table comes from immunoSEQ multiplex PCR, and its TCRdb copy is limited to in-frame clones, with some not included. The sample contains around 100,000 clones, approximately 84% of which appear only once. Sequencing was carried out using peripheral blood. The receptors derive from a human donor in a cohort sampled during active COVID-19.

The chain is built from TRBV29-1 and TRBJ2-1, with a tentative D call TRBD1 (5 bases). V was shortened by 1 base and J by 0 bases, with 16 bases between the two germline ends. Germline assignment: CDR1 SQVTM and CDR2 ANQGSEA. The length of the CDR3 is 17 residues. CDR3: CSVEAPWGPSSYNEQFF. The CDR3 DNA is TGCAGCGTTGAAGCCCCGTGGGGCCCGAGCTCCTACAATGAGCAGTTCTTC.

This clone was observed once. The chain is built from TRBV6-2 or TRBV6-3 and TRBJ2-5; D is perhaps TRBD1 (5 bases). Looked up from germline, CDR1 is MNHEY and CDR2 is SVGEGT. This CDR3 comprises 14 residues. Trimming removed 1 base at V and 5 bases at J, with 11 bases between. In nucleotides, the CDR3 is TGTGCCAGCAGTTACTTGCAGGGATGGGAGACCCAGTACTTC. Translating it yields CASSYLQGWETQYF.

Concerning this clone itself: Other nucleotide sequences in the sample specify the same CDR3. The chain combines TRBV7-8 with TRBJ2-7; perhaps TRBD1 as D (6 bases). The CDR3 contains 12 residues. CDR1 is SGHVS, CDR2 FQNEAQ, per germline. V was clipped by 5 bases and J by 4 bases, with 9 bases between them. The CDR3 coding sequence is TGTGCCAGCAGCCGCAGGGGATACGAGCAGTACTTC. Translated, it gives CASSRRGYEQYF.

The chain couples TRBV27 to TRBJ2-7; maybe TRBD2 (5 bases). Trimming stripped 6 bases from V and 3 bases from J, with 12 bases between. In germline, CDR1 is MNHEY, CDR2 SMNVEV (reference sequence). The CDR3 runs to 13 residues. The CDR3 DNA follows: TGTGCCAGCAGACCGAGCGGAAACTACGAGCAGTACTTC. As protein: CASRPSGNYEQYF.

The rearrangement joins TRBV5-5 to TRBJ1-5; D perhaps matches TRBD1 (5 bases). The CDR3 is made up of 16 amino acids. The V gene lost 0 bases and the J gene lost 4 bases, with 14 bases spanning the gap. Germline CDR1 is SGHKS and CDR2 is YYEKEE (reference sequence). The CDR3 here is CASSLALTAKNQPQHF. CDR3 coding DNA: TGTGCCAGCAGCTTGGCGTTGACAGCGAAAAATCAGCCCCAGCATTTT. The full variable domain, in which reference TRBV5-5 and TRBJ1-5 provide the parts outside the CDR3, is DAGVTQSPTHLIKTRGQQVTLRCSPISGHKSVSWYQQVLGQGPQFIFQYYEKEERGRGNFPDRFSARQFPNYSSELNVNALLLGDSALYLCASSLALTAKNQPQHFGDGTRLSIL.

The genes are TRBV12-5 and TRBJ1-2, with D hard to call. The CDR3 is 15 amino acids. V was cut by 0 bases and J by 6 bases, with 14 bases left in between. Germline V lookup: CDR1 LGHNT, CDR2 FRNRAP. CDR3 sequence (DNA): TGTGCTAGTGGTTTGGTTGGGCCCTTGGGCCATGGCTACACCTTC. Its translation is CASGLVGPLGHGYTF.

The V and J genes are TRBV4-1 and TRBJ2-3; TRBD2 aligns across 13 bases. This CDR3 is built from 16 residues. Germline values: CDR1 MGHRA, CDR2 YSYEKL. The V gene end was trimmed by 4 bases and the J gene end by 1 base; junction bases not matched to a gene: 2. The CDR3 bases are TGCGCCAGCAGCCTTGGACTAGCGGGGGGCACAGATACGCAGTATTTT. Amino acid sequence: CASSLGLAGGTDTQYF.

The gene calls are TRBV20-1 and TRBJ2-2; 8 bases line up with TRBD1. With V trimmed by 3 bases and J by 5 bases, 8 bases remained unmatched. The CDR3 runs to 15 residues. The germline CDR1 and CDR2 sequences are DFQATT and SNEGSKA (reference sequence). The chain's CDR3 is CSASGQGGGTGELFF. The CDR3 DNA is TGCAGTGCTAGTGGACAGGGTGGAGGGACCGGGGAGCTGTTTTTT.

The chain has TRBV6-2 or TRBV6-3 and TRBJ1-6, with a possible D match to TRBD1 (5 bases). Trimming pared 2 bases from V and 4 bases from J, leaving 9 bases between. Germline V CDR1 and CDR2: MNHEY, SVGEGT. The CDR3 runs 15 residues. The CDR3 sequence is CASSYSQGYNSPLHF. CDR3 nucleotide sequence: TGTGCCAGCAGTTACAGCCAGGGATATAATTCACCCCTCCACTTT.

The rearrangement links TRBV4-1 to TRBJ1-2, with 9 bases matching TRBD1. The CDR3 has 14 residues. CDR1 MGHRA and CDR2 YSYEKL come from the germline V gene. Trimming cost V 4 bases and J 8 bases; bases outside gene matches: 8. The DNA of the CDR3 is TGCGCCAGCAGCCGTATACAGGGGGCGAAAGGCTACACCTTC. Translation gives CASSRIQGAKGYTF.

The sample holds a few counts of this clone. The rearrangement links TRBV11-2 to TRBJ2-2; 7 bases are a match to TRBD2. With 3 bases clipped from V and 2 bases from J, the junction kept 3 bases outside the gene matches. From germline, CDR1 is SGHAT and CDR2 FQNNGV. This CDR3 is 15 amino acids long. This CDR3 is CASSLSGANTGELFF. In DNA form, the CDR3 reads TGTGCCAGCAGCTTGAGCGGGGCCAACACCGGGGAGCTGTTTTTT.

The rearrangement links TRBV29-1 to TRBJ1-1, with D maybe TRBD1 (5 bases). Per germline, CDR1 SQVTM and CDR2 ANQGSEA. Trimming left V 5 bases short and J 4 bases short, with 14 bases between. CDR3 length equals 13 residues. The CDR3 DNA reads as TGCAGCGTTTCCTCGGGGGGAGGCACTGAAGCTTTCTTT. This translates into CSVSSGGGTEAFF.

J is TRBJ2-7 and V is TRBV27; 10 bases map to TRBD1. CDR3 length: 15 amino acids. The J segment lost 2 bases and the V segment lost 5 bases, leaving 6 bases of the junction unmatched. Germline CDR1 is MNHEY and CDR2 is SMNVEV (reference sequence). CDR3 loop: CASSLDRGRTYEQYF. CDR3 nucleotides: TGTGCCAGCAGTCTCGACAGGGGGCGGACCTACGAGCAGTACTTC.

V gene TRBV5-1 combines with J gene TRBJ1-1; D is perhaps TRBD1 (5 bases). The CDR3 is 17 residues long. V shed 0 bases and J shed 0 bases, with 15 bases lying between them. Germline V gene lookup returns CDR1 SGHRS and CDR2 YFSETQ. CDR3 sequence reads: CASSLGGVLPVNTEAFF. CDR3 sequence (DNA): TGCGCCAGCAGCTTGGGGGGGGTCCTACCCGTGAACACTGAAGCTTTCTTT.

This sequence joins TRBV15 and TRBJ1-1; 7 nucleotides match TRBD1. The CDR3 covers 14 residues. The germline V gene has CDR1 LNHNV and CDR2 YYDKDF (reference sequence). The trim removed 5 bases at V and 4 bases at J, leaving 7 bases unmatched. CDR3 residues: CATSVSRTGTEAFF. CDR3 DNA sequence: TGTGCCACCAGCGTGAGTAGGACAGGCACTGAAGCTTTCTTT.

The V gene is TRBV29-1, the J gene TRBJ1-2; 12 bases match TRBD1. V was pared by 6 bases and J by 8 bases, with 10 bases of the junction left unmatched. The CDR3 length is 14 residues. Germline V gene lookup returns CDR1 SQVTM and CDR2 ANQGSEA. CDR3 protein: CSVGRGQGARGYTF. CDR3 coding DNA: TGCAGCGTCGGGCGGGGACAGGGGGCGCGGGGCTACACCTTC.

The J gene is TRBJ2-1, the V gene TRBV12-3 or TRBV12-4; tentative D call: TRBD2 (6 bases). V was cut by 2 bases and J by 9 bases, with 8 bases left in between. This CDR3 has 12 amino acids. In DNA form, the CDR3 reads TGTGCCAGCAGTTTATGGCGGGGTGAGCAGTTCTTC. Its protein is CASSLWRGEQFF.

CDR3 bases: TGTGCCACCGGGGAGGCGGGACAGGGAAACTATGGCTACACCTTC. Encoded protein: CATGEAGQGNYGYTF. V is TRBV10-3 and J is TRBJ1-2; 9 nucleotides line up with TRBD1. Trimming took 10 bases from V and 2 from J; bases not matched to a gene: 11. Germline CDR1 is ENHRY and CDR2 is SYGVKD. The CDR3 length is 15 residues.

V usage is TRBV3-1 (or the pseudogene TRBV3-2) and J usage is TRBJ1-3, with no clear D. Germline V CDR1 and CDR2: LGHDT, YNNKEL (reference sequence). This CDR3 comprises 15 residues. With 1 base removed from V and 2 bases from J, the gap between germline ends came to 9 bases. The chain's CDR3 is CASSQGGVAGNTIYF. The CDR3 DNA is TGTGCCAGCAGCCAAGGGGGAGTTGCTGGAAACACCATATATTTT.

This clone occurred once. This sequence joins TRBV19 and TRBJ1-2; the match to TRBD1 covers 7 bases. The ends lost 6 bases at V and 0 bases at J; junction bases unmatched: 16. The CDR3 is 18 amino acids. Germline CDR1 is LNHDA and CDR2 is SQIVND (reference sequence). In nucleotides, the CDR3 is TGTGCCAGTAGCCGAAGGTCGTCCCCAGGGGGTTCTAACTATGGCTACACCTTC. Protein sequence: CASSRRSSPGGSNYGYTF.